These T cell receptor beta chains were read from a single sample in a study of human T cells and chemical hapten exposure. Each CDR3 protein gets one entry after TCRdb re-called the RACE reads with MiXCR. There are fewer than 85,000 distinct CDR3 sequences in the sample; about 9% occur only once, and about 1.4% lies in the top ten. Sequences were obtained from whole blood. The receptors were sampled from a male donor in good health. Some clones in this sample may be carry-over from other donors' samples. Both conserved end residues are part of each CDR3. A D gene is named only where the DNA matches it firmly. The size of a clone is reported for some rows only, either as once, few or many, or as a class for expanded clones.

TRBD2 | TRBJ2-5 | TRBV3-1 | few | CASTLAGEETQYF | TGTGCCAGCACCTTAGCGGGAGAAGAGACCCAGTACTTC
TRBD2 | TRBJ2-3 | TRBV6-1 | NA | CASSTLAGGVPDTQYF | TGTGCCAGCAGTACCCTAGCGGGAGGGGTCCCAGATACGCAGTATTTT
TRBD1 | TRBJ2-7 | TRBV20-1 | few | CSARVRDSPYEQYF | TGCAGTGCTAGAGTCCGGGACAGCCCCTACGAGCAGTACTTC
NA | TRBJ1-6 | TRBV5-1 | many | CASSVDSNSPLHF | TGCGCCAGCAGCGTGGACAGTAATTCACCCCTCCACTTT
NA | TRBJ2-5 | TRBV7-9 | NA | CASSDPRLETQYF | TGTGCCAGCAGCGACCCTAGATTAGAGACCCAGTACTTC
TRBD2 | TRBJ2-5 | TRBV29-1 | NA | CSVAGGAGEGETQYF | TGCAGCGTTGCCGGAGGAGCGGGAGAGGGAGAGACCCAGTACTTC
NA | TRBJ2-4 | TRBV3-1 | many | CASSQDMGALAKNIQYF | TGTGCCAGCAGCCAAGATATGGGGGCCTTAGCCAAAAACATTCAGTACTTC
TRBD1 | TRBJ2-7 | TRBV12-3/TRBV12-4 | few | CASSLGTGLYEQYF | TGTGCCAGCAGTTTGGGGACAGGACTCTACGAGCAGTACTTC
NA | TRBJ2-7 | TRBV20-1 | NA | CSARDPDSYEQYF | TGCAGTGCTAGAGATCCGGACTCCTACGAGCAGTACTTC
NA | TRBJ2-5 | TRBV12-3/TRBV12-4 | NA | CGSSFDAFQETQYF | TGTGGCAGCAGTTTTGACGCGTTTCAAGAGACCCAGTACTTC
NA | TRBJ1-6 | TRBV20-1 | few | CSARDLKGLSPLHF | TGCAGTGCTAGAGATCTTAAGGGCCTTTCACCCCTCCACTTT
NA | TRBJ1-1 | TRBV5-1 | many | CASSEFLNTEAFF | TGCGCCAGCAGCGAATTTTTGAACACTGAAGCTTTCTTT
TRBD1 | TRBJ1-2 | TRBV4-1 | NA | CASSQEYTGGASNYGYTF | TGCGCCAGCAGCCAAGAATATACAGGGGGCGCCTCTAACTATGGCTACACCTTC